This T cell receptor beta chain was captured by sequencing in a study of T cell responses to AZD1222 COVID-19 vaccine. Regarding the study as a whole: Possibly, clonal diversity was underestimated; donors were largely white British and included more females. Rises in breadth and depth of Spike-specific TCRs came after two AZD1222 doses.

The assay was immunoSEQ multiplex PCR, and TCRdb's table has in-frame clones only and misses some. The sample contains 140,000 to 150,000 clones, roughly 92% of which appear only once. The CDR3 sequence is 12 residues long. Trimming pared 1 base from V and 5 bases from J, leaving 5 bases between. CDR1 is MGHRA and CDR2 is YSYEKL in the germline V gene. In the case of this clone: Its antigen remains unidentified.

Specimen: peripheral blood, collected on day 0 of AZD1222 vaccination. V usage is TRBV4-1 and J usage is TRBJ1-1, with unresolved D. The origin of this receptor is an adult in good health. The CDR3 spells CASSQGLTEAFF. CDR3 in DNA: TGCGCCAGCAGCCAAGGGTTAACTGAAGCTTTCTTT.